This T cell receptor beta chain was found in a study of cytomegalovirus exposure and HLA in healthy donors. Study-wide results and limits: 87-base-pair reads could not separate some V segments, including TRBV6-2 and TRBV6-3. Association of a missense DCLRE1C variant with TCR beta V- and J-gene trimming was reported in a later analysis.

The germline V gene has CDR1 MDHEN and CDR2 SYDVKM. The CDR3 runs to 14 residues. The V gene lost 6 bases and the J gene lost 2 bases, with 13 bases spanning the gap. Healthy bone marrow donors made up the donor group. On this clone itself: Antigen: not known.

60 Vbeta and 13 Jbeta primers were used in PCR. This table comes from immunoSEQ multiplex PCR, and its TCRdb copy is limited to in-frame clones, with some not included. The sample consists of 150,000 to 200,000 clones, around 78% of them appearing once. The chain couples TRBV28 to TRBJ2-5; D may be TRBD2 (6 bases). The origin of this receptor is a woman aged 40-49 years in good health and CMV-seronegative. The sequenced sample consisted of PBMCs. The CDR3 is CASSGSWTQETQYF. As DNA, the CDR3 is TGTGCCAGCAGCGGGAGTTGGACACAAGAGACCCAGTACTTC.